Sequencing of this T cell receptor beta chain was carried out in a study of blood T cell repertoires in COVID-19 (TCRdb year 2020). Describing the broader study: Samples covering the acute and convalescent phases of COVID-19 were provided by collaborators in the United States, Italy and Spain. The prospective study material was composed of cDNA or gDNA derived from T cells, B-cell-depleted T cells, or PBMCs. Deeply sampled blood TCRbeta repertoires from subjects exposed to, actively infected with, or recovered from COVID-19 were included in the dataset. The repertoires were released in a freely available public database intended as a resource for research on the immune response to SARS-CoV-2. Samples were obtained from the ongoing ImmuneRACE study (first 160 participants) and from 1,254 subjects provided by 6 global collaborators. Nearly every sample came with metadata listing a de-identified subject ID, COVID-19 status, age in years and sex. HLA class I and class II types, where available, came from metadata supplied by the sample provider rather than from assay-based typing. General conclusions and limits of the study: Clinical and demographic metadata were provided uncurated, with the amount varying by source and participant.

TCRbeta CDR3 regions were amplified from genomic DNA by means of the immunoSEQ Assay, a bias-controlled multiplex PCR. The source study handled its data this way. Nucleated cell counts per sample were estimated from amplification of reference gene primers within the assay. Sequence reads were collapsed and filtered to measure the absolute abundance of every unique TCRbeta CDR3 rearrangement. For each sample, productive Simpson clonality was calculated as the square root of Simpson's diversity index over productive rearrangements. Imported from immuneACCESS, the table was reduced by TCRdb to in-frame sequences with V and J called. These copies leave out some clones; in studies compared against another copy, an unresolved V gene accounts for under half, and the cause of the remainder is not known. V and J calls and clone size are those listed in that table; D and trimming were worked out from the DNA. The sample profile shows about 310,000 clones; roughly 87% of them were found once. Jointly, the top ten make up 1% of the sample.

Each collaborating institution followed its own protocols to collect whole blood in K2EDTA tubes. For TCRbeta analysis, collaborators shipped samples as frozen whole blood, isolated PBMCs, or DNA extracted from either of those sample types. Inclusive of the bounding cysteine and phenylalanine, the CDR3 is 15 residues long. The retained sequence is limited to the CDR3, 45 bases, with the frame set at the first base. For CDR1 and CDR2, the germline V gene (reference sequence) lists GTSNPN and SVGIG. Trimming leaves V shorter by 2 bases and J shorter by 4 bases, with the junction holding 6 bases beyond the gene matches. Points on this clone: Its target antigen remains unknown. Per-nucleotide qualities are absent, and no much larger clonotype sits a single base away.

The TCR was taken from a man aged 45-65 years with active or convalescent COVID-19. Sequenced input: peripheral blood. The sequence links TRBV30 to TRBJ1-1, with 11 bases aligning to TRBD1. The nucleotide sequence reads as follows: TGTGCCTGGAGTCAGGTCGGGACAGGGGGCACTGAAGCTTTCTTT. The resulting protein is CAWSQVGTGGTEAFF.